This paragraph covers one T cell receptor (beta chain) sequence. These data belong to a study of blood T cell repertoires in COVID-19. Whole-study context: Nucleic acid was either cDNA or gDNA, and it came from T cells, B-cell-depleted T cells, or PBMCs.

Sequencing was performed with immunoSEQ multiplex PCR; in TCRdb, only in-frame clones are kept and a portion is missing. The table lists some 270,000 clones, roughly 89% of them singletons. V was clipped by 4 bases and J by 7 bases; unmatched bases: 8. This CDR3 comprises 15 residues. From germline, CDR1 is SNHLY and CDR2 FYNNEI. The sample taken for sequencing was PBMCs or T cells enriched from blood (not recorded which). The sequence was obtained from a woman aged 40 to 50 who had recovered from COVID-19. This chain links TRBV2 with TRBJ2-3; 10 nucleotides line up with TRBD2. CDR3 protein: CASSGGSGGRNTQYF. The CDR3 DNA is TGTGCCAGCAGTGGGGGTAGCGGGGGGAGAAATACGCAGTATTTT.